These 20 T cell receptor beta chains were all obtained from the same sample, sequenced in a study of T cell clonotyping in hematopoietic cell transplantation. The data were produced by immunoSEQ multiplex PCR, yet TCRdb's version contains in-frame clones alone and is incomplete. The sample has about 36,000 clones; around 95% are singletons. Time point described: recipient sample about 28 days before transplant, after cytoreduction. The sample was peripheral blood mononuclear cells, taken before stem cell transplant. These receptor sequences come from a man aged 40-50 years with chronic myeloid leukemia. Some clones in this sample may be carry-over from other donors' samples.

CDR3: CASSLGNYGYTF. The CDR3 DNA is TGTGCCAGCAGCTTAGGGAACTATGGCTACACCTTC. The chain uses TRBV7-8 and TRBJ1-2; D gene unclear. CDR3 length equals 12 residues. Between the trimmed V and J ends, which lost 1 base and 2 bases, there was a span of 2 bases. Germline V gene lookup returns CDR1 SGHVS and CDR2 FQNEAQ.

This chain links TRBV7-2 with TRBJ2-7, with D uncertain. This CDR3 is built from 13 residues. Deletions cut 1 base from V and 3 bases from J, with 7 bases between. CDR1 and CDR2 from the germline V gene are SGHTA and FQGNSA. The CDR3 spells CASSLGVGYEQYF. The CDR3 DNA is TGTGCCAGCAGCTTAGGAGTGGGCTACGAGCAGTACTTC. The entire variable domain, with the rest obtained from reference TRBV7-2 and TRBJ2-7, is as follows: GAGVSQSPSNKVTEKGKDVELRCDPISGHTALYWYRQSLGQGLEFLIYFQGNSAPDKSGLPSDRFSAERTGGSVSTLTIQRTQQEDSAVYLCASSLGVGYEQYFGPGTRLTVT.

Only one count was recorded for this clone. The chain has TRBV19 and TRBJ2-2, with D possibly being TRBD1 (5 bases). CDR1 LNHDA and CDR2 SQIVND come from the germline V gene (reference sequence). The CDR3 covers 14 residues. Deletions cut 5 bases from V and 5 bases from J, with 12 bases between. The CDR3 region is CASSPHQGTGELFF. CDR3 nucleotides: TGTGCCAGTAGTCCCCATCAGGGAACCGGGGAGCTGTTTTTT.

This sequence joins TRBV10-3 and TRBJ2-7; a possible D gene is TRBD1 (5 bases). The CDR3 contains 11 residues. CDR1 is ENHRY, CDR2 SYGVKD, per germline. V shed 11 bases and J shed 5 bases, with 13 bases lying between them. The CDR3 protein is CAVGRVDEQYF. CDR3 in DNA: TGTGCCGTGGGCAGGGTGGACGAGCAGTACTTC.

V is TRBV28 and J is TRBJ1-1, with no clear D. The V end lost 1 base, the J end lost 1 base, and 10 bases lay between the germline ends. In germline, CDR1 is MDHEN, CDR2 SYDVKM. This CDR3 region has 15 residues. CDR3 amino acids: CASSLSVGGNTEAFF. In DNA form, the CDR3 reads TGTGCCAGCAGTTTATCAGTGGGAGGGAACACTGAAGCTTTCTTT.

The gene calls are TRBV29-1 and TRBJ2-7; tentatively, D is TRBD1 or TRBD2 (7 bases each). Germline V lookup: CDR1 SQVTM, CDR2 ANQGSEA. V lost 6 bases, J lost 3 bases, and 18 bases lay in between. The CDR3 sequence is 14 residues long. CDR3 sequence: CSVQREGALYEQYF. The CDR3 bases are TGCAGCGTACAGAGGGAGGGGGCCCTCTACGAGCAGTACTTC.

The rearrangement uses TRBV5-6 and TRBJ1-2; tentative D call: TRBD1 (5 bases). V dropped 4 bases and J dropped 9 bases, with 22 bases sitting between them. From germline, CDR1 is SGHDT and CDR2 YYEEEE. The CDR3 totals 15 residues. CDR3 residues: CASSGSGGLFYSYTF. DNA of the CDR3: TGTGCCAGCAGCGGGAGCGGGGGTTTATTCTACAGCTACACCTTC.

The chain couples TRBV5-1 to TRBJ1-1; weak D call: TRBD1 (5 bases). The V and J ends lost 5 bases and 3 bases respectively, with 11 bases between them. From germline, CDR1 is SGHRS and CDR2 YFSETQ. The CDR3 is 13 residues long. The CDR3 DNA reads TGCGCCAGCAGTCATTCGGGGGACACTGAAGCTTTCTTT. Residues: CASSHSGDTEAFF.

The V gene is TRBV6-5, the J gene TRBJ1-2; 7 positions agree with TRBD1. J lost 2 bases, V lost 6 bases, and 3 bases had no gene match. Germline V CDR1 and CDR2: MNHEY, SVGAGI. This CDR3 is 13 amino acids long. The CDR3 sequence is CASRSDRNYGYTF. In DNA, the CDR3 is TGTGCCAGCAGATCGGACAGGAACTATGGCTACACCTTC.

The chain employs TRBV4-1 and TRBJ2-7; 7 bases line up with TRBD1. CDR1 is MGHRA, CDR2 YSYEKL, per germline. After removal of 6 bases from V and 4 bases from J, the junction contained 9 bases not matched to a gene. This CDR3 is built from 14 residues. The CDR3 DNA is TGCGCCAGCAGGCTGGGGACAGAAGCGTACGAGCAGTACTTC. Its translation is CASRLGTEAYEQYF.

The genes are TRBV6-1 and TRBJ2-5; TRBD2 matches at 10 bases. This CDR3 is built from 14 residues. Germline CDR1 is MNHNS and CDR2 is SASEGT. J was trimmed by 5 bases and V by 8 bases; bases with no gene match: 8. The CDR3 coding sequence is TGTGCCAGCTCGGGACTAGCGAGAGGGGAGACCCAGTACTTC. Translating gives CASSGLARGETQYF.

The chain uses TRBV7-6 and TRBJ1-3; D call uncertain. CDR1 is SGHVS, CDR2 FNYEAQ, per germline. The CDR3 sequence is 17 residues long. Between the trimmed V and J ends, which lost 0 bases and 2 bases, there was a span of 14 bases. The DNA for the CDR3 is TGTGCCAGCAGCTTAGCTGGCTCCTGGGAGGCTGGAAACACCATATATTTT. This translates into CASSLAGSWEAGNTIYF.

Only one count was recorded for this clone. The chain couples TRBV7-2 to TRBJ2-2; D not certain. CDR1 SGHTA and CDR2 FQGNSA come from the germline V gene. The CDR3 is 14 residues long. Trimming shortened V by 5 bases and J by 7 bases, and 14 bases separated the two germline ends. The CDR3 DNA follows: TGTGCCAGCAGCCCCTTCCAATATGGCGGGGAGCTGTTTTTT. Protein: CASSPFQYGGELFF.

This chain uses TRBV2 with TRBJ1-2, with D unclear. The CDR3 is made up of 13 amino acids. Trimming shortened V by 6 bases and J by 5 bases, and 13 bases separated the two germline ends. CDR1 is SNHLY and CDR2 is FYNNEI in the germline V gene. The CDR3 nucleotides read TGTGCCAGCAGGGGCAGGTCGCCATATGGCTACACCTTC. This sequence encodes CASRGRSPYGYTF.

The chain joins TRBV4-1 to TRBJ2-5; the match to TRBD2 covers 13 bases. The trim removed 4 bases at V and 4 bases at J, leaving 3 bases unmatched. This CDR3 spans 15 amino acids. CDR1 and CDR2 (germline): MGHRA, YSYEKL. The DNA for the CDR3 is TGCGCCAGCAGCCTCGGACTAGCGGGGGCAGAGACCCAGTACTTC. Protein: CASSLGLAGAETQYF.

This clone was seen a single time. The V call is TRBV11-2, the J call TRBJ1-4; D is undetermined. CDR3 length: 11 amino acids. Germline CDR1 SGHAT, CDR2 FQNNGV. Trimming removed 3 bases at V and 8 bases at J, with 4 bases between. As DNA, the CDR3 is TGTGCCAGCAGCTTTAAAGAAAAACTGTTTTTT. The encoded protein is CASSFKEKLFF. Full variable domain (missing parts from reference TRBV11-2 and TRBJ1-4): EAGVAQSPRYKIIEKRQSVAFWCNPISGHATLYWYQQILGQGPKLLIQFQNNGVVDDSQLPKDRFSAERLKGVDSTLKIQPAKLEDSAVYLCASSFKEKLFFGSGTQLSVL.

V gene TRBV4-1 combines with J gene TRBJ1-2; D is uncertain. V gave up 3 bases and J gave up 8 bases, with 16 bases separating them. The germline V gene encodes CDR1 MGHRA and CDR2 YSYEKL. The length of the CDR3 is 14 residues. CDR3 sequence: CASSHETESAGYTF. In DNA form, the CDR3 reads TGCGCCAGCAGCCATGAAACAGAATCGGCCGGCTACACCTTC.

In nucleotides, the CDR3 is TGTGCCAGCAGCCCGACAGGGTCTAATGAAAAACTGTTTTTT. Amino acid sequence: CASSPTGSNEKLFF. The V gene is TRBV21-1, the J gene TRBJ1-4; the table's TRBD1 call for D was not verified on the DNA. TRBV21-1 is labeled a pseudogene. This CDR3 is 14 amino acids long.

The genes are TRBV2 and TRBJ2-2; 7 bases are shared with TRBD2. V was clipped by 3 bases and J by 4 bases; unmatched bases: 5. Germline CDR1 SNHLY, CDR2 FYNNEI. This CDR3 contains 15 residues. In DNA, the CDR3 is TGTGCCAGCAGTGAGACTAGCCGAGGCACCGGGGAGCTGTTTTTT. This gives the protein CASSETSRGTGELFF.

V usage is TRBV5-4 and J usage is TRBJ2-3; no definite D call. The germline CDR1 and CDR2 sequences are SGHNT and YYREEE (reference sequence). This CDR3 spans 15 amino acids. V was shortened by 0 bases and J by 0 bases, with 8 bases between the two germline ends. CDR3 residues: CASSLGRTSTDTQYF. For the CDR3, the DNA is TGTGCCAGCAGCTTGGGGAGAACTAGCACAGATACGCAGTATTTT.